A single sample gave rise to the 7 T cell receptor beta chains below, sequenced in a study of neurological immune-mediated disorders (dated by TCRdb to the late 2010s). To prepare the library, 5' RACE was applied. Sequenced using an Illumina HiSeq 2500. The raw public data were reprocessed by TCRdb itself: fastp quality trimming at Q25, MiXCR clonotype calling, in-frame beta chains only. CDR3 protein duplicates are merged, each entry listing the most common genes and DNA. The sample table records 30,000 to 45,000 distinct CDR3 sequences; roughly 12% of these occur just once. Approximately 4.1% of the sample is held by the ten biggest clonotypes. Sequenced: CD4+ T cells from blood. The receptors here all came from a woman aged 25 to 39 with HTLV-1-associated myelopathy (HAM/TSP).

The V call is TRBV3-1, the J call TRBJ1-4, with 8 bases aligning to TRBD1. From germline, CDR1 is LGHDT and CDR2 YNNKEL (reference sequence). This CDR3 region has 20 residues. The V and J ends lost 4 bases and 8 bases, in that order; junction bases with no gene match: 24. CDR3 protein: CASSRTYPSRLDRAGEKLFF. CDR3 coding DNA: TGTGCCAGCAGCCGGACCTATCCATCAAGATTGGACAGGGCGGGCGAAAAACTGTTTTTT.

This clonotype was counted at least ten times. The CDR3 loop is CASRFRDSSSEKQFF. The CDR3 nucleotides are TGTGCCAGCAGGTTCCGGGACTCGTCCTCGGAGAAGCAGTTCTTC. The genes are TRBV11-2 and TRBJ2-1, with D possibly matching TRBD2 (6 bases). Germline CDR1 reads SGHAT; CDR2 reads FQNNGV. This CDR3 region has 15 residues. Trimming pared 6 bases from V and 11 bases from J, leaving 23 bases between.

This sequence joins TRBV30 and TRBJ1-1; D gene unclear. Germline CDR1 GTSNPN, CDR2 SVGIG (reference sequence). V lost 3 bases, J lost 4 bases, and 12 bases lay in between. The CDR3 sequence is 13 residues long. The CDR3 region is CAWSYNGPTEAFF. CDR3 DNA: TGTGCCTGGAGCTACAATGGGCCCACTGAAGCTTTCTTT.

Many counts were recorded for this clonotype. The chain has TRBV19 and TRBJ1-1; D may be TRBD1 (6 bases). CDR3 length: 13 amino acids. Germline lookup yields CDR1 LNHDA and CDR2 SQIVND (reference sequence). V lost 3 bases and J lost 4, with 9 bases in between. The CDR3 nucleotides read TGTGCCAGTAGTATTCAACAGGGCACTGAAGCTTTCTTT. This gives the protein CASSIQQGTEAFF.

This clonotype came up many times. This chain links TRBV5-1 with TRBJ2-3; D is unclear. This CDR3 region has 12 residues. V was cut by 5 bases and J by 0 bases, with 4 bases left in between. In germline, CDR1 is SGHRS, CDR2 YFSETQ. CDR3 DNA: TGCGCCAGCAGGGGGAGCACAGATACGCAGTATTTT. Its protein is CASRGSTDTQYF.

About this clonotype: A much larger clone is a single base away; this may be a read error. The chain joins TRBV19 to TRBJ2-3; no definite D call. Germline CDR1 is LNHDA and CDR2 is SQIVND (reference sequence). This CDR3 region has 14 residues. V was trimmed by 3 bases and J by 7 bases, leaving 14 bases between them. Written as DNA, the CDR3 is TGTGCCAGTAGTATCTACCGATGGCCATATACGCAGTATTTT. It yields the protein CASSIYRWPYTQYF.

This clonotype was observed a handful of times. The chain carries TRBV5-1 and TRBJ1-2; D not certain. The germline V gene has CDR1 SGHRS and CDR2 YFSETQ. Trimming pared 0 bases from V and 4 bases from J, leaving 7 bases between. The CDR3 contains 13 residues. The CDR3, as DNA: TGCGCCAGCAGCTTGGACGGAACCTATGGCTACACCTTC. It is translated as CASSLDGTYGYTF.